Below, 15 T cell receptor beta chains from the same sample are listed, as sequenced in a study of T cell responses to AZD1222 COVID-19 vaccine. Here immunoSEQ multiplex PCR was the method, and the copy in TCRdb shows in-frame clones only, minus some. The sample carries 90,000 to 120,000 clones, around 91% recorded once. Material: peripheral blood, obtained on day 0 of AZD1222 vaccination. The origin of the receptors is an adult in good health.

The CDR3 protein is CASSTGQGTSNEQFF. CDR3 bases: TGCGCCAGCAGCACGGGACAGGGTACGTCCAATGAGCAGTTCTTC. The chain couples TRBV5-1 to TRBJ2-1; 9 nucleotides agree with TRBD1. This CDR3 is 15 amino acids long. Germline CDR1 and CDR2: SGHRS and YFSETQ. V dropped 4 bases and J dropped 6; count of bases not matched to a gene: 8.

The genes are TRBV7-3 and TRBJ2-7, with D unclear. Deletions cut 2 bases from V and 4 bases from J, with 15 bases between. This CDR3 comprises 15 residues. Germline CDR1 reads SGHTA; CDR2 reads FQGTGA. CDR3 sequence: CASSLGFGLQYEQYF. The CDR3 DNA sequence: TGTGCCAGCAGCTTAGGGTTTGGATTACAATACGAGCAGTACTTC.

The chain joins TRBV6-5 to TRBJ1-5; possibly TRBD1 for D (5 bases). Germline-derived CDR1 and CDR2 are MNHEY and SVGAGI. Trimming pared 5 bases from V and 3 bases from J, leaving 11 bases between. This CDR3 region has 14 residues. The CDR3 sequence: CASSQRGYNQPQHF. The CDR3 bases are TGTGCCAGCAGTCAACGGGGGTACAATCAGCCCCAGCATTTT.

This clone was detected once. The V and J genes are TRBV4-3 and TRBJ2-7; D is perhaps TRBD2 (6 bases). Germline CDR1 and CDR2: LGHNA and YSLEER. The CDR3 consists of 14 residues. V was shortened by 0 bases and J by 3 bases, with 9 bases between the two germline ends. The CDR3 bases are TGCGCCAGCAGCCAAGATGGAGGGAGCTACGAGCAGTACTTC. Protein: CASSQDGGSYEQYF.

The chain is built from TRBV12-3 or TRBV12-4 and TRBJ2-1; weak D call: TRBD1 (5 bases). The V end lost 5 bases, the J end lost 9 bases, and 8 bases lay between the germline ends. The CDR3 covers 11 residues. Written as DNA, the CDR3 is TGTGCCAGCAGTCCAGGGTCTGAGCAGTTCTTC. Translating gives CASSPGSEQFF.

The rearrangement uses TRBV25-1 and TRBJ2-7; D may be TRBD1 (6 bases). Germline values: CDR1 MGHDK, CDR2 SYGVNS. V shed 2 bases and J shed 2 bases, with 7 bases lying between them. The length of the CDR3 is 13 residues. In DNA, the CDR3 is TGTGCCAGCAGTGAACAGGGGACCTACGAGCAGTACTTC. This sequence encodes CASSEQGTYEQYF.

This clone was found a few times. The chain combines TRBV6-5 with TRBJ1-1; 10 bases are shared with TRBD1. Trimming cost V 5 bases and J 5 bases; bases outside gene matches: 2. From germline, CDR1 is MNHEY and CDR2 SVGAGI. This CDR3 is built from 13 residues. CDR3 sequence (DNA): TGTGCCAGCAGTCCGGGACAGGGGACTGAAGCTTTCTTT. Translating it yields CASSPGQGTEAFF.

The CDR3 DNA sequence: TGTGCCAGCAGTTATATCGCCGACAGTCCAAATGGCTACACCTTC. It specifies CASSYIADSPNGYTF. The rearrangement uses TRBV6-2 or TRBV6-3 and TRBJ1-2; TRBD1 might be the D (5 bases). This CDR3 has 15 amino acids. Per the germline V gene, CDR1 is MNHEY and CDR2 is SVGEGT. The V end lost 3 bases, the J end lost 6 bases, and 17 bases lay between the germline ends.

In DNA, the CDR3 is TGTGCCAGCTCACCATCCATAACAGGGGCCCACGAGCAGTACTTC. It encodes CASSPSITGAHEQYF. V is TRBV18 and J is TRBJ2-7; 7 bases are a match to TRBD1. From germline, CDR1 is KGHSH and CDR2 LQKENI. The CDR3 is made up of 15 amino acids. The V gene end was trimmed by 2 bases and the J gene end by 5 bases; junction bases not matched to a gene: 9.

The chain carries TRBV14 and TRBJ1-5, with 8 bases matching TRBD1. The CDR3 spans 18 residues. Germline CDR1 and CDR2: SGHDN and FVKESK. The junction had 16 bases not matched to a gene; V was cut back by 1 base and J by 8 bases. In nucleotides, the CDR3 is TGTGCCAGCAGCCAAGGTGTGTTCGGGACAGGAGATAGGAAGCCCCAGCATTTT. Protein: CASSQGVFGTGDRKPQHF.

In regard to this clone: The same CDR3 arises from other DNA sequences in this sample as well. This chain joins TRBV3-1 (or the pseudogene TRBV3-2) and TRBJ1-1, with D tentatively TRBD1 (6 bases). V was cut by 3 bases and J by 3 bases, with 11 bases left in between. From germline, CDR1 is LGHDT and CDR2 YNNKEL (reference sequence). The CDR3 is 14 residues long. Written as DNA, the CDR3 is TGTGCCAGCAGCCAGGTCTCAGGGGACACTGAAGCTTTCTTT. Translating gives CASSQVSGDTEAFF.

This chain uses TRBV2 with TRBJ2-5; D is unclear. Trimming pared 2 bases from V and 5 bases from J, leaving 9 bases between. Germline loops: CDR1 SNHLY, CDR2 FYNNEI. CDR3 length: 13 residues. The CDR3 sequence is CASSELLPETQYF. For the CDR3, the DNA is TGTGCCAGCAGTGAACTTCTCCCCGAGACCCAGTACTTC.

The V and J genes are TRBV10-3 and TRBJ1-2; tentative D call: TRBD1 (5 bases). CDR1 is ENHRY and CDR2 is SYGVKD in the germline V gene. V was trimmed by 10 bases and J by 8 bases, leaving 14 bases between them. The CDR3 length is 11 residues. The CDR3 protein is CATSFGGGYTF. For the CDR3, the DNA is TGTGCCACCTCATTTGGGGGGGGCTACACCTTC.

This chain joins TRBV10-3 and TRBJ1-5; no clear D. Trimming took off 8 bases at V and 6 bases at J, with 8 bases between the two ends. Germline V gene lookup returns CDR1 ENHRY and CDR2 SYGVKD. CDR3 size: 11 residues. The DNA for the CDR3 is TGTGCCATCGGGTTGGGTCAGCCCCAGCATTTT. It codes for CAIGLGQPQHF.

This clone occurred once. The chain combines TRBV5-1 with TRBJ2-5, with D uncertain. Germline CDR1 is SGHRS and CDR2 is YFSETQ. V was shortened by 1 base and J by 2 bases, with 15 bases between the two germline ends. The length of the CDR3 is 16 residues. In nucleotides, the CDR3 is TGCGCCAGCAGCTTGACCCCCGGCGGAATACAAGAGACCCAGTACTTC. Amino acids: CASSLTPGGIQETQYF.